This TCR beta chain was found in a study of vaccination and CD4 T cells after COVID-19. Whole-study findings and limits: SARS-CoV-2-reactive clonotypes rose nonsignificantly, with the median going from roughly 19 to 38.

Regarding this clonotype: No antigen is known for it.

With 0 bases removed from V and 4 bases from J, the gap between germline ends came to 9 bases. The CDR3 is 14 amino acids. Germline CDR1 reads MNHEY; CDR2 reads SVGAGI. Documented time point: late sampling 161 to 241 days after vaccination in three convalescent patients. Sample treatment: roughly ten-day PBMC culture with coronavirus spike peptide pools or control peptides (ViraFEST assay). The Oncomine TCR Beta short-read assay was what sequenced the DNA obtained from cultured CD4+ T cells. Extraction of genomic DNA was performed on cultured CD4+ T cells. TCRdb redid the calling of the PCR reads with MiXCR, one entry per CDR3 protein. The table includes some 23,000 distinct CDR3 sequences, 28% detected once.

The sample consisted of CD4+ T cells from blood, cultured in vitro, taken about 7 months after SARS-CoV-2 vaccination. V and J are TRBV6-5 and TRBJ2-5; tentatively, D is TRBD1 (7 bases). This receptor was identified in a human donor who had recovered from COVID-19. CDR3 region: CASSYSQGGETQYF. DNA of the CDR3: TGTGCCAGCAGTTACTCCCAGGGGGGAGAGACCCAGTACTTC.